The present T cell receptor (beta chain) was sequenced within a study of blood T cell repertoires in COVID-19. Per the study methods: Reference gene primers were amplified, and this amplification served to estimate nucleated cell counts. The data were produced by immunoSEQ multiplex PCR, yet TCRdb's version contains in-frame clones alone and is incomplete. V and J calls and clone size are those listed in that table; D and trimming were worked out from the DNA. The profile shows 150,000 to 200,000 clones, about 77% of them singletons. This clone showed up just once. This CDR3 spans 16 amino acids. V was trimmed by 4 bases and J by 4 bases, leaving 20 bases between them. Germline loops: CDR1 SGHRS, CDR2 YFSETQ. The study assigned cohorts using participant-reported clinical history.

The source of this sequence is a woman in her 50s with acute COVID-19. V and J are TRBV5-1 and TRBJ1-1; D is ambiguous. Sequencing was performed on PBMCs or T cells enriched from blood (not recorded which). The chain's CDR3 is CASSGALVSVSTEAFF. CDR3 in DNA: TGCGCCAGCAGCGGAGCCCTTGTCTCGGTGAGCACTGAAGCTTTCTTT.